A selection of T cell receptor beta chains follows, all from one sample in a study of shared clonotypes between healthy human individuals. Assay used: immunoSEQ multiplex PCR; TCRdb lists only in-frame clones, some missing. The sample holds hundreds of thousands of clones, 74% seen once. Input material: memory CD4+ T cells sorted from blood. Receptors originate from a woman aged 25 to 45 in good health. The CDR3 runs from the conserved cysteine through the conserved F or W. The D gene is left open where the match is weak. Where a row states a size, it is once, few, many or the class of an expanded clone; other rows omit it.

clone size | D gene | J gene | V gene | CDR3 DNA | CDR3 protein
NA | NA | TRBJ2-7 | TRBV7-2 | TGTGCCAGCAGCCCCACCGCGGGGCGCGAGCAGTACTTC | CASSPTAGREQYF
NA | NA | TRBJ2-1 | TRBV29-1 | TGCAGCGCCCGGGACGGGCACAATGAGCAGTTCTTC | CSARDGHNEQFF
few | NA | TRBJ2-1 | TRBV11-2 | TGTGCCAGCAGCCAGGGGGGGGGCAATGAGCAGTTCTTC | CASSQGGGNEQFF
few | NA | TRBJ1-1 | TRBV5-1 | TGCGCCAGCAGCCAAGGGGACGGGTACACTGAAGCTTTCTTT | CASSQGDGYTEAFF
NA | NA | TRBJ2-5 | TRBV5-4 | TGTGCCAGCAGCCGTCAGGGGTCTTCGGAGACCCAGTACTTC | CASSRQGSSETQYF
NA | TRBD1 | TRBJ1-5 | TRBV28 | TGTGCCAGCAGTTTGCTTCTACAGGGGAGCAATCAGCCCCAGCATTTT | CASSLLLQGSNQPQHF
once | TRBD1 | TRBJ2-5 | TRBV28 | TGTGCCAGCAGTTCCCAAGGGGACAGACCAGAGACCCAGTACTTC | CASSSQGDRPETQYF
once | TRBD2 | TRBJ2-1 | TRBV5-1 | TGCGCCAGCAGCGCGCTCCTAGCGGGGTCCTACAATGAGCAGTTCTTC | CASSALLAGSYNEQFF
few | TRBD1 | TRBJ2-2 | TRBV29-1 | TGCAGCGTTGAAGGGACAGGGGGCTGGAACACCGGGGAGCTGTTTTTT | CSVEGTGGWNTGELFF
NA | NA | TRBJ1-4 | TRBV27 | TGTGCCAGCAGGGGAACAGGAGGGGAAAAACTGTTTTTT | CASRGTGGEKLFF
NA | TRBD2 | TRBJ2-5 | TRBV5-1 | TGCGCCAGCAGCTTGGACGGGACTAGCGGGAGGGAGACCCAGTACTTC | CASSLDGTSGRETQYF
NA | NA | TRBJ2-5 | TRBV4-1 | TGCGCCAGCAGCCAAATCGGCGGGCACGAGACCCAGTACTTC | CASSQIGGHETQYF
NA | NA | TRBJ2-2 | TRBV4-1 | TGCGCCAGCAGCCAAGAGGGAACAGGGAGGAACACCGGGGAGCTGTTTTTT | CASSQEGTGRNTGELFF
NA | TRBD1 | TRBJ1-4 | TRBV9 | TGTGCCAGCAGCGATCGACAGGGGGGTGAAAAACTGTTTTTT | CASSDRQGGEKLFF
NA | NA | TRBJ2-7 | TRBV5-4 | TGTGCCAGCAGCTTGGAAGAAAACGAGCAGTACTTC | CASSLEENEQYF
NA | NA | TRBJ1-4 | TRBV28 | TGTGCCAGCAGTTTAACCCGTGAAAAACTGTTTTTT | CASSLTREKLFF
NA | TRBD2 | TRBJ2-3 | TRBV10-3 | TGTGCCGTACACGGAGAGGTAACTAGCGGGAGAACAGATACGCAGTATTTT | CAVHGEVTSGRTDTQYF
NA | NA | TRBJ1-2 | TRBV25-1 | TGTGCCAGCAGTTGGGGGGGTTATGGCTACACCTTC | CASSWGGYGYTF
NA | NA | TRBJ2-3 | TRBV30 | TGTGCCTGGAGTGGAGGTTCGTCAGATACGCAGTATTTT | CAWSGGSSDTQYF
NA | TRBD2 | TRBJ2-7 | TRBV28 | TGTGCCAGCAGTTCGGGGGGTTCCTACGAGCAGTACTTC | CASSSGGSYEQYF
once | NA | TRBJ1-2 | TRBV15 | TGTGCCACCAGCAGAGCTGTGTGGCAGGGCGATGGCTACACCTTC | CATSRAVWQGDGYTF
NA | TRBD1 | TRBJ2-3 | TRBV19 | TGTGCCAGTAGTATCCTGGGACAGGACACAGATACGCAGTATTTT | CASSILGQDTDTQYF
few | NA | TRBJ2-1 | TRBV5-1 | TGCGCCAGCAGTCTGGCTTCAGCGTCCTACAATGAGCAGTTCTTC | CASSLASASYNEQFF
once | NA | TRBJ2-5 | TRBV6-1 | TGTGCCAGCAGTGCCTTACTAGCTTCCGAGACCCAGTACTTC | CASSALLASETQYF
NA | NA | TRBJ1-2 | TRBV18 | TGTGCCAGCTCACCAGGGGGGGAGCTCAATGGCTACACCTTC | CASSPGGELNGYTF